This is a list of T cell receptor beta chains from one sample in a study of blood T cell repertoires in COVID-19. The data were produced by immunoSEQ multiplex PCR, yet TCRdb's version contains in-frame clones alone and is incomplete. The table has about 260,000 clones, 70% to 90% seen once. The specimen was PBMCs or T cells enriched from blood (not recorded which). Receptors were obtained from a woman aged 25-40 years with acute COVID-19. CDR3s include the opening cysteine and the closing phenylalanine or tryptophan. A D gene is named only where the DNA matches it firmly. Rows may omit the clone size; those that give it use once, few, many or a size class.

>-|15|TRBD1|TRBJ2-2|TRBV4-2
CASTPETGGTGELFF
TGTGCCAGCACGCCAGAGACAGGGGGCACCGGGGAGCTGTTTTTT
>-|16|TRBD2|TRBJ2-7|TRBV4-3
CASSQDRAGVRYEQYF
TGCGCCAGCAGCCAAGATCGAGCGGGAGTAAGGTACGAGCAGTACTTC
>-|14|TRBD1|TRBJ1-2|TRBV18
CASSPGQGNYGYTF
TGTGCCAGCTCACCCGGACAGGGGAACTATGGCTACACCTTC
>-|12|-|TRBJ2-2|TRBV7-9
CASGGFSGELFF
TGTGCGTCAGGTGGCTTTAGCGGGGAGCTGTTTTTT
>-|12|-|TRBJ2-3|TRBV7-9
CASSPSTDTQYF
TGTGCCAGCAGCCCTAGCACAGATACGCAGTATTTT
>few|12|-|TRBJ2-7|TRBV19
CASSTYPYEQYF
TGTGCCAGTAGTACCTACCCCTACGAGCAGTACTTC
>few|15|TRBD1|TRBJ2-7|TRBV7-9
CASSLKPGQPYEQYF
TGTGCCAGCAGCCTCAAACCGGGACAGCCCTACGAGCAGTACTTC
>-|12|-|TRBJ2-7|TRBV19
CATTGSSYEQYF
TGTGCCACTACAGGGTCCTCCTACGAGCAGTACTTC
>once|15|TRBD1|TRBJ1-4|TRBV6-5
CASAKGTEFNEKLFF
TGTGCCAGCGCCAAGGGGACAGAATTTAATGAAAAACTGTTTTTT
>-|16|TRBD2|TRBJ2-7|TRBV7-8
CASSLDPAGGPYEQYF
TGTGCCAGCAGCTTAGATCCAGCGGGAGGACCCTACGAGCAGTACTTC
>-|16|TRBD2|TRBJ2-7|TRBV5-4
CASSHSGLAVTREQYF
TGTGCCAGCAGCCATTCGGGACTAGCGGTCACGCGGGAGCAGTACTTC
>few|12|-|TRBJ2-2|TRBV28
CASRAFTGELFF
TGTGCCAGCAGGGCCTTTACCGGGGAGCTGTTTTTT
>-|16|TRBD2|TRBJ2-1|TRBV25-1
CASSELTSGRGNEQFF
TGTGCCAGCAGTGAACTGACTAGCGGGAGGGGGAATGAGCAGTTCTTC
>once|11|-|TRBJ2-7|TRBV20-1
CSARDIEEQYF
TGCAGTGCTAGAGATATTGAGGAGCAGTACTTC
>-|14|-|TRBJ2-7|TRBV30
CAWSQQDHPYEQYF
TGTGCCTGGAGCCAACAGGACCACCCATACGAGCAGTACTTC
>once|16|TRBD2|TRBJ2-1|TRBV7-3
CASSLASGRVTDEQFF
TGTGCCAGCAGCTTAGCTAGCGGGAGGGTAACAGATGAGCAGTTCTTC
>-|14|TRBD1|TRBJ2-7|TRBV27
CASGPAGGIYEQYF
TGTGCCAGCGGCCCCGCAGGGGGTATCTACGAGCAGTACTTC
>-|14|-|TRBJ2-1|TRBV6-5
CASSIRDNYNEQFF
TGTGCCAGCAGTATCCGGGACAACTACAATGAGCAGTTCTTC
>-|14|TRBD2|TRBJ2-5|TRBV5-4
CASSGTSTKETQYF
TGTGCCAGCAGCGGGACTAGTACAAAAGAGACCCAGTACTTC
>-|15|TRBD2|TRBJ2-2|TRBV6-5
CASSPGGPDTGELFF
TGTGCCAGCAGCCCGGGAGGGCCAGACACCGGGGAGCTGTTTTTT
>few|16|TRBD2|TRBJ2-2|TRBV5-4
CASSPSAGLASGELFF
TGTGCCAGCAGCCCCTCCGCGGGACTAGCTTCCGGGGAGCTGTTTTTT
>-|15|-|TRBJ1-1|TRBV27
CASSLGRPQGTEAFF
TGTGCCAGCAGTTTGGGCCGGCCCCAGGGCACTGAAGCTTTCTTT
>-|12|-|TRBJ2-1|TRBV29-1
CSVSPPEGVQFF
TGCAGCGTTAGCCCCCCCGAGGGAGTGCAGTTCTTC
>-|13|-|TRBJ1-5|TRBV30
CAWGFNGNQPQHF
TGTGCCTGGGGTTTTAATGGCAATCAGCCCCAGCATTTT
>once|13|-|TRBJ2-7|TRBV29-1
CSVEEPGRDEQYF
TGCAGCGTTGAAGAACCAGGGCGCGACGAGCAGTACTTC
>-|15|-|TRBJ1-2|TRBV9
CASSVDDRTNYGYTF
TGTGCCAGCAGCGTAGACGACAGAACCAACTATGGCTACACCTTC
>-|17|TRBD1|TRBJ1-4|TRBV28
CASSGQGAPATNEKLFF
TGTGCCAGCAGCGGACAGGGGGCACCTGCAACTAATGAAAAACTGTTTTTT
>-|16|TRBD2|TRBJ2-5|TRBV28
CATAGLAGGYQETQYF
TGTGCCACGGCGGGACTAGCGGGAGGATACCAAGAGACCCAGTACTTC
>-|13|TRBD2|TRBJ2-2|TRBV5-4
CASSSGGGGELFF
TGTGCCAGCAGCTCCGGGGGGGGCGGGGAGCTGTTTTTT
>-|16|TRBD1|TRBJ1-6|TRBV28
CASSLGQGSYNSPLHF
TGTGCCAGCAGCTTGGGACAGGGCTCCTATAATTCACCCCTCCACTTT
>-|17|-|TRBJ2-1|TRBV18
CASSPPAFSGAYNEQFF
TGTGCCAGCTCACCACCGGCGTTCAGCGGAGCTTACAATGAGCAGTTCTTC
>-|15|TRBD2|TRBJ2-7|TRBV28
CASHQLGLEGPEQYF
TGTGCCAGCCACCAGTTAGGACTAGAAGGTCCCGAGCAGTACTTC
>-|16|-|TRBJ2-2|TRBV7-7
CASSLNTGANTGELFF
TGTGCTAGCAGCTTAAATACGGGGGCGAACACCGGGGAGCTGTTTTTT
>once|16|-|TRBJ2-3|TRBV9
CASSGAASGSTDTQYF
TGTGCCAGCAGCGGGGCCGCAAGCGGGAGCACAGATACGCAGTATTTT
>-|16|TRBD2|TRBJ2-1|TRBV4-2
CASSPGVAGAYNEQFF
TGTGCCAGCAGCCCCGGGGTAGCGGGGGCCTACAATGAGCAGTTCTTC
>-|14|-|TRBJ1-5|TRBV27
CASSPGHSNQPQHF
TGTGCCAGCAGCCCGGGACATAGCAATCAGCCCCAGCATTTT
>-|16|TRBD2|TRBJ2-3|TRBV5-4
CASSLRLAGQTDTQYF
TGTGCCAGCAGCTTGAGACTAGCGGGACAGACAGATACGCAGTATTTT
>-|15|TRBD2|TRBJ2-7|TRBV6-6
CASSFQSGGPYEQYF
TGTGCCAGCAGTTTTCAGTCGGGGGGGCCCTACGAGCAGTACTTC
>-|15|TRBD1|TRBJ1-1|TRBV5-1
CASSPGDRQNTEAFF
TGCGCCAGCAGCCCCGGGGACAGACAGAACACTGAAGCTTTCTTT
>-|17|-|TRBJ1-3|TRBV21-1
CASSKSQRAFSGNTIYF
TGTGCCAGCAGCAAAAGTCAGAGGGCATTCTCTGGAAACACCATATATTTT
>-|17|-|TRBJ2-6|TRBV5-1
CASSFGTSSSGANVLTF
TGCGCCAGCAGCTTCGGGACAAGCTCTTCTGGGGCCAACGTCCTGACTTTC
>-|16|-|TRBJ2-1|TRBV24-1
CATSDSLAPILNEQFF
TGTGCCACCAGTGATTCTCTAGCCCCCATCTTAAATGAGCAGTTCTTC
>-|19|TRBD2|TRBJ2-2|TRBV10-3
CAISESFRTSASNTGELFF
TGTGCCATCAGTGAGTCTTTCCGGACTAGCGCCTCGAACACCGGGGAGCTGTTTTTT
>-|17|TRBD1|TRBJ2-7|TRBV19
CASSPGTGGRLSYEQYF
TGTGCCAGTAGTCCCGGGACAGGCGGGCGCCTCTCCTACGAGCAGTACTTC
>-|14|TRBD2|TRBJ2-7|TRBV7-3
CASSSQRDSYEQYF
TGTGCCAGCAGCTCTCAGCGGGACTCCTACGAGCAGTACTTC
>-|14|TRBD1|TRBJ2-7|TRBV19
CASSTGTGGYEQYF
TGTGCCAGTAGTACCGGGACAGGGGGTTACGAGCAGTACTTC
>-|14|-|TRBJ2-2|TRBV6-5
CASLGRGYTGELFF
TGTGCCTCCCTCGGAAGGGGTTATACCGGGGAGCTGTTTTTT
>-|14|-|TRBJ2-2|TRBV6-2/TRBV6-3
CASSYVQGTGELFF
TGTGCCAGCAGTTATGTCCAGGGTACCGGGGAGCTGTTTTTT
>-|15|TRBD1|TRBJ2-7|TRBV15
CATSRRPGQGREQYF
TGTGCCACCAGCAGACGTCCTGGACAGGGGAGAGAGCAGTACTTC
>-|14|TRBD2|TRBJ2-7|TRBV7-3
CASSSTGTSSEQYF
TGTGCCAGCAGCTCGACCGGGACTAGCAGCGAGCAGTACTTC
>-|15|TRBD2|TRBJ2-3|TRBV2
CAFSEGLAGVDTQYF
TGTGCCTTCTCGGAGGGACTAGCGGGAGTAGATACGCAGTATTTT
>once|14|-|TRBJ2-1|TRBV19
CASSIVKEVHEQFF
TGTGCCAGTAGTATAGTCAAAGAGGTTCATGAGCAGTTCTTC
>-|18|TRBD1|TRBJ1-4|TRBV28
CASISYSQGYGANEKLFF
TGTGCCAGCATTTCCTATTCACAGGGGTATGGTGCTAATGAAAAACTGTTTTTT
>-|16|-|TRBJ2-7|TRBV27
CASALMRGTRAYEQYF
TGTGCCAGCGCTCTGATGAGGGGGACCCGGGCCTACGAGCAGTACTTC
>-|14|-|TRBJ1-4|TRBV6-5
CASSGDPTNEKLFF
TGTGCCAGCAGCGGGGATCCAACTAATGAAAAACTGTTTTTT
>-|14|-|TRBJ1-4|TRBV28
CASSSTPGNDKLFF
TGTGCCAGCAGTTCTACCCCGGGGAATGACAAACTGTTTTTT
>-|13|-|TRBJ1-4|TRBV6-1
CASSEPGYEKLFF
TGTGCCAGCAGTGAACCAGGGTACGAAAAACTGTTTTTT
>-|15|-|TRBJ2-1|TRBV6-5
CASTLSESSYNEQFF
TGTGCCAGCACCCTTAGCGAAAGCTCCTACAATGAGCAGTTCTTC
>-|15|-|TRBJ2-3|TRBV6-5
CASSYSARITDTQYF
TGTGCCAGCAGTTACTCTGCCAGAATCACAGATACGCAGTATTTT
>-|15|-|TRBJ2-1|TRBV7-9
CASSPLPTDYNEQFF
TGTGCCAGCAGCCCGCTTCCGACAGACTACAATGAGCAGTTCTTC